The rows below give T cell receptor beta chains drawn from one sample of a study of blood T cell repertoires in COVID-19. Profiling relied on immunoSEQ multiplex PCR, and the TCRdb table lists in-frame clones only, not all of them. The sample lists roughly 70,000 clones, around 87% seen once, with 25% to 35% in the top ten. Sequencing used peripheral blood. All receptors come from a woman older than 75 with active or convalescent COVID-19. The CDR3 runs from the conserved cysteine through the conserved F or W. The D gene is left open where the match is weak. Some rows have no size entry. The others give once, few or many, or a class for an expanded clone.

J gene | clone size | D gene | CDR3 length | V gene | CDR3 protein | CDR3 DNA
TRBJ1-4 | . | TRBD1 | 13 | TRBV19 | CASSGQEMHKLFF | TGTGCCAGTAGCGGACAGGAGATGCATAAACTGTTTTTT
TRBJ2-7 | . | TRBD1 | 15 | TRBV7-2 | CASSLEAGGFYEQYF | TGTGCCAGCAGCTTAGAGGCAGGGGGTTTTTACGAGCAGTACTTC
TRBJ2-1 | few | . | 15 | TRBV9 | CASSVAEGRRNEQFF | TGTGCCAGCAGCGTAGCCGAGGGTCGGCGCAATGAGCAGTTCTTC
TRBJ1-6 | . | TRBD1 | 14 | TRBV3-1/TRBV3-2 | CASSQRDRVSPLHF | TGTGCCAGCAGCCAAAGGGACAGGGTTTCACCCCTCCACTTT
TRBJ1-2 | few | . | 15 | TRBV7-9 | CASSHGSQANYGYTF | TGTGCCAGCAGCCACGGGTCCCAAGCTAACTATGGCTACACCTTC
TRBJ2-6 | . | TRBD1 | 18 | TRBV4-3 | CASSQDLGQGSGANVLTF | TGCGCCAGCAGCCAAGATTTGGGACAGGGCTCTGGGGCCAACGTCCTGACTTTC
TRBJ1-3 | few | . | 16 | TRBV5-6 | CASSSTEDSYPNTIYF | TGTGCCAGCAGCTCGACTGAGGATAGTTATCCAAACACCATATATTTT
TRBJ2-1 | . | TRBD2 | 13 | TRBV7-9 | CASSLVLAGQQFF | TGTGCCAGCAGCTTAGTTCTAGCGGGCCAGCAGTTCTTC
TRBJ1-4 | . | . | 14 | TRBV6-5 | CASRVTGIPEKLFF | TGTGCCAGCAGAGTCACAGGGATCCCTGAAAAACTGTTTTTT
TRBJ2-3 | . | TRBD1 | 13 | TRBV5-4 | CASRDRGSDTQYF | TGTGCCAGCCGGGACAGGGGTTCAGATACGCAGTATTTT
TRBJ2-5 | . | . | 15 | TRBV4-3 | CASSSLQGSQETQYF | TGCGCCAGCAGCAGCCTCCAGGGATCCCAAGAGACCCAGTACTTC
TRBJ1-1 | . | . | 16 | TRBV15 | CATSRDAGARITEAFF | TGTGCCACCAGCAGAGATGCAGGGGCGCGGATCACTGAAGCTTTCTTT
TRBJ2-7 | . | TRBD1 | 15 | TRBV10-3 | CAIRGDRELSYEQYF | TGTGCCATCAGGGGGGACAGGGAGTTATCCTACGAGCAGTACTTC
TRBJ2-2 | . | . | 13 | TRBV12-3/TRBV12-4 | CASGSRGTGELFF | TGTGCCAGCGGGTCTAGGGGCACCGGGGAGCTGTTTTTT
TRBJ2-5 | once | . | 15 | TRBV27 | CASSREGRGLATQYF | TGTGCCAGCAGCCGTGAGGGGCGGGGTCTTGCGACCCAGTACTTC
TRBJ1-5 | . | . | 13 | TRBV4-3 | CASSQRQDQPQHF | TGCGCCAGCAGCCAAAGACAGGATCAGCCCCAGCATTTT
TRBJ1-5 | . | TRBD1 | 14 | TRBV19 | CASGGGTGNQPQHF | TGTGCCAGTGGCGGTGGGACAGGGAATCAGCCCCAGCATTTT
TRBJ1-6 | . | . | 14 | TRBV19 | CASRAPGYNLPLHF | TGTGCCAGTAGGGCCCCGGGGTATAATTTACCCCTCCACTTT
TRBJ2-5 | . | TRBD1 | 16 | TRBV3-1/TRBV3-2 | CASSHAYRGSQETQYF | TGTGCCAGCAGCCACGCCTACAGGGGTTCCCAAGAGACCCAGTACTTC